Listed below are T cell receptor beta chains from one sample, sequenced in a study of molecular identifiers for immune sequencing clone quantification. TCRdb re-called the PCR reads through MiXCR, storing one row per CDR3 protein. The repertoire consists of about 500,000 distinct CDR3 sequences, with around 23% occurring once and the leading ten covering just over 0.75%. The specimen sequenced was naive CD8+ T cells from blood, with Jurkat cell RNA spiked in. Source of these receptors: a human donor in good health. Some libraries in this study had Jurkat cell RNA spiked in. CDR3s include the opening cysteine and the closing phenylalanine or tryptophan. Fields, in order: J gene, D gene, V gene, clone size, CDR3 protein, CDR3 DNA. The D gene is left open where the match is weak. Clone size, where shown, is once, few, many, or a class for clones that have expanded.

j_gene: TRBJ2-7
d_gene: TRBD2
v_gene: TRBV7-7
abundance: few
CDR3aa: CATPVREGYEQYF
CDR3nt: TGTGCTACCCCCGTAAGGGAGGGGTACGAGCAGTACTTC

j_gene: TRBJ1-1
d_gene: -
v_gene: TRBV27
abundance: few
CDR3aa: CASSPATDRENTEAFF
CDR3nt: TGTGCCAGCAGTCCAGCCACGGACAGAGAGAACACTGAAGCTTTCTTT

j_gene: TRBJ2-3
d_gene: -
v_gene: TRBV4-3
abundance: many
CDR3aa: CASSQGSGPDTQYF
CDR3nt: TGCGCCAGCAGCCAAGGCTCGGGCCCAGATACGCAGTATTTT

j_gene: TRBJ2-2
d_gene: TRBD2
v_gene: TRBV4-1
abundance: -
CDR3aa: CASSHKIRTSPNTGELFF
CDR3nt: TGCGCCAGCAGCCACAAAATACGGACTAGCCCGAACACCGGGGAGCTGTTTTTT

j_gene: TRBJ2-7
d_gene: -
v_gene: TRBV15
abundance: -
CDR3aa: CATSSDTGTRLYEQYF
CDR3nt: TGTGCCACCAGCAGCGATACCGGGACCCGGCTGTACGAGCAGTACTTC

j_gene: TRBJ2-2
d_gene: -
v_gene: TRBV2
abundance: few
CDR3aa: CASSGRKTGELFF
CDR3nt: TGTGCCAGCAGTGGAAGGAAGACCGGGGAGCTGTTTTTT

j_gene: TRBJ1-1
d_gene: -
v_gene: TRBV6-1
abundance: -
CDR3aa: CASSQRDRQPEAFF
CDR3nt: TGTGCCAGTAGCCAAAGGGACCGCCAGCCTGAAGCTTTCTTT

j_gene: TRBJ2-7
d_gene: -
v_gene: TRBV6-5
abundance: many
CDR3aa: CASSKLNTGNHEQYF
CDR3nt: TGTGCCAGCAGTAAACTCAACACAGGGAACCACGAGCAGTACTTC

j_gene: TRBJ1-6
d_gene: -
v_gene: TRBV27
abundance: few
CDR3aa: CASRDRGGSSYNSPLHF
CDR3nt: TGTGCCAGCAGGGATAGGGGAGGGAGCTCCTATAATTCACCCCTCCACTTT

j_gene: TRBJ1-2
d_gene: -
v_gene: TRBV19
abundance: many
CDR3aa: CASNWGEDYGYTF
CDR3nt: TGTGCCAGTAACTGGGGGGAAGACTATGGCTACACCTTC

j_gene: TRBJ2-7
d_gene: TRBD1
v_gene: TRBV19
abundance: few
CDR3aa: CASNPGTASYEQYF
CDR3nt: TGTGCCAGTAACCCGGGGACAGCCTCCTACGAGCAGTACTTC

j_gene: TRBJ2-7
d_gene: -
v_gene: TRBV5-5
abundance: few
CDR3aa: CASSLDTDISYEQYF
CDR3nt: TGTGCCAGCAGCTTGGACACGGACATCTCCTACGAGCAGTACTTC

j_gene: TRBJ2-3
d_gene: -
v_gene: TRBV6-5
abundance: few
CDR3aa: CASTFALTDTQYF
CDR3nt: TGTGCCAGCACATTTGCCTTGACTGATACGCAGTATTTT

j_gene: TRBJ2-1
d_gene: TRBD2
v_gene: TRBV11-2
abundance: few
CDR3aa: CASSYGTSGTSHEQFF
CDR3nt: TGTGCCAGCAGCTACGGGACTAGCGGCACTTCCCATGAGCAGTTCTTC

j_gene: TRBJ2-2
d_gene: TRBD2
v_gene: TRBV4-1
abundance: -
CDR3aa: CASSQYWPSGRTNTGELFF
CDR3nt: TGCGCCAGCAGCCAATATTGGCCTAGCGGGAGGACGAACACCGGGGAGCTGTTTTTT

j_gene: TRBJ2-7
d_gene: -
v_gene: TRBV20-1
abundance: few
CDR3aa: CSARVRGYEQYF
CDR3nt: TGCAGTGCTAGAGTTAGGGGCTACGAGCAGTACTTC

j_gene: TRBJ2-3
d_gene: -
v_gene: TRBV28
abundance: many
CDR3aa: CASSWEKGEGVPDTQYF
CDR3nt: TGTGCCAGCAGTTGGGAGAAGGGAGAGGGCGTCCCAGATACGCAGTATTTT

j_gene: TRBJ2-5
d_gene: TRBD2
v_gene: TRBV30
abundance: few
CDR3aa: CAWSVLAETQYF
CDR3nt: TGTGCCTGGAGTGTACTAGCGGAGACCCAGTACTTC

j_gene: TRBJ2-7
d_gene: -
v_gene: TRBV6-1
abundance: -
CDR3aa: CAGSEFGVDYEQYF
CDR3nt: TGTGCCGGCAGTGAATTTGGGGTTGACTACGAGCAGTACTTC

j_gene: TRBJ2-3
d_gene: -
v_gene: TRBV28
abundance: many
CDR3aa: CASSESQGTDTQYF
CDR3nt: TGTGCCAGCAGTGAATCTCAGGGTACAGATACGCAGTATTTT

j_gene: TRBJ2-3
d_gene: TRBD2
v_gene: TRBV29-1
abundance: many
CDR3aa: CSVLTSGRTTDTQYF
CDR3nt: TGCAGCGTCCTGACTAGCGGGAGGACCACAGATACGCAGTATTTT

j_gene: TRBJ2-7
d_gene: TRBD1
v_gene: TRBV5-6
abundance: -
CDR3aa: CASTLEQGLYEQYF
CDR3nt: TGTGCCAGCACCCTTGAACAGGGGTTGTACGAGCAGTACTTC

j_gene: TRBJ1-5
d_gene: -
v_gene: TRBV27
abundance: few
CDR3aa: CASSLHDGNQPQHF
CDR3nt: TGTGCCAGCAGTTTACACGACGGCAATCAGCCCCAGCATTTT

j_gene: TRBJ1-6
d_gene: -
v_gene: TRBV7-6
abundance: many
CDR3aa: CASSPRAQSVSSYNSPLHF
CDR3nt: TGTGCCAGCAGTCCGCGGGCACAGTCTGTGAGCTCCTATAATTCACCCCTCCACTTT

j_gene: TRBJ2-7
d_gene: -
v_gene: TRBV27
abundance: many
CDR3aa: CASSFLSPTHAHEQYF
CDR3nt: TGTGCCAGCAGTTTCCTATCCCCGACCCATGCCCACGAGCAGTACTTC

j_gene: TRBJ2-7
d_gene: -
v_gene: TRBV6-5
abundance: -
CDR3aa: CASSYSGAPGQQYF
CDR3nt: TGTGCCAGCAGTTACTCGGGAGCACCGGGACAGCAGTACTTC

j_gene: TRBJ2-1
d_gene: -
v_gene: TRBV9
abundance: -
CDR3aa: CASSVAVGHNEQFF
CDR3nt: TGTGCCAGCAGCGTAGCAGTCGGCCACAATGAGCAGTTCTTC

j_gene: TRBJ1-1
d_gene: -
v_gene: TRBV29-1
abundance: many
CDR3aa: CSVEALNTEAFF
CDR3nt: TGCAGCGTTGAAGCTCTGAACACTGAAGCTTTCTTT

j_gene: TRBJ2-1
d_gene: -
v_gene: TRBV24-1
abundance: few
CDR3aa: CATSEETGYYNEQFF
CDR3nt: TGTGCCACCAGTGAAGAGACAGGTTACTACAATGAGCAGTTCTTC

j_gene: TRBJ1-1
d_gene: -
v_gene: TRBV10-3
abundance: -
CDR3aa: CAISELRNGDAEAFF
CDR3nt: TGTGCCATCAGTGAGTTAAGGAACGGCGACGCTGAAGCTTTCTTT

j_gene: TRBJ2-2
d_gene: -
v_gene: TRBV19
abundance: few
CDR3aa: CASSMATGELFF
CDR3nt: TGTGCCAGTAGTATGGCCACCGGGGAGCTGTTTTTT

j_gene: TRBJ2-4
d_gene: -
v_gene: TRBV11-2
abundance: many
CDR3aa: CASSSVTGHLAKNIQYF
CDR3nt: TGTGCCAGCAGCTCCGTTACGGGACACCTAGCCAAAAACATTCAGTACTTC

j_gene: TRBJ2-3
d_gene: -
v_gene: TRBV30
abundance: many
CDR3aa: CAWSEENTQYF
CDR3nt: TGTGCCTGGAGTGAGGAGAATACGCAGTATTTT

j_gene: TRBJ2-3
d_gene: -
v_gene: TRBV28
abundance: -
CDR3aa: CASGYTDTQCF
CDR3nt: TGTGCCAGCGGGTACACAGATACGCAGTGTTTT

j_gene: TRBJ2-7
d_gene: TRBD1
v_gene: TRBV5-1
abundance: many
CDR3aa: CASSLHVGQHYEQYF
CDR3nt: TGCGCCAGCAGCCTACATGTGGGACAGCACTACGAGCAGTACTTC

j_gene: TRBJ2-3
d_gene: -
v_gene: TRBV28
abundance: many
CDR3aa: CASTPLRELSTDTQYF
CDR3nt: TGTGCCAGCACTCCCTTACGGGAGTTGTCCACAGATACGCAGTATTTT

j_gene: TRBJ2-2
d_gene: TRBD1
v_gene: TRBV5-4
abundance: -
CDR3aa: CASSPNPDRSWTGELFF
CDR3nt: TGTGCCAGCAGCCCCAATCCGGACAGGAGTTGGACCGGGGAGCTGTTTTTT

j_gene: TRBJ1-1
d_gene: TRBD1
v_gene: TRBV6-2/TRBV6-3
abundance: many
CDR3aa: CASSPWDRVNTEAFF
CDR3nt: TGTGCCAGCAGTCCCTGGGACAGGGTGAACACTGAAGCTTTCTTT

j_gene: TRBJ2-3
d_gene: -
v_gene: TRBV9
abundance: many
CDR3aa: CASSVVETDTQYF
CDR3nt: TGTGCCAGCAGCGTAGTGGAAACAGATACGCAGTATTTT

j_gene: TRBJ2-7
d_gene: TRBD2
v_gene: TRBV6-5
abundance: many
CDR3aa: CASSYSAGTSGSYEQYF
CDR3nt: TGTGCCAGCAGTTACTCCGCCGGGACTAGCGGGAGTTACGAGCAGTACTTC

j_gene: TRBJ1-5
d_gene: TRBD1
v_gene: TRBV5-6
abundance: few
CDR3aa: CASSFWTGNQPQHF
CDR3nt: TGTGCCAGCAGCTTCTGGACAGGGAACCAGCCCCAGCATTTT

j_gene: TRBJ2-4
d_gene: TRBD1
v_gene: TRBV28
abundance: -
CDR3aa: CAGSSLQGSKNIQYF
CDR3nt: TGTGCCGGCAGTTCTCTACAGGGGAGTAAAAACATCCAGTACTTC

j_gene: TRBJ2-3
d_gene: -
v_gene: TRBV4-3
abundance: few
CDR3aa: CASSQDPGGTDTQYF
CDR3nt: TGCGCCAGCAGCCAAGACCCTGGTGGCACAGATACGCAGTATTTT

j_gene: TRBJ2-2
d_gene: -
v_gene: TRBV27
abundance: -
CDR3aa: CASSATYRGVGELFF
CDR3nt: TGTGCCAGCAGTGCCACCTATCGGGGAGTAGGGGAGCTGTTTTTT